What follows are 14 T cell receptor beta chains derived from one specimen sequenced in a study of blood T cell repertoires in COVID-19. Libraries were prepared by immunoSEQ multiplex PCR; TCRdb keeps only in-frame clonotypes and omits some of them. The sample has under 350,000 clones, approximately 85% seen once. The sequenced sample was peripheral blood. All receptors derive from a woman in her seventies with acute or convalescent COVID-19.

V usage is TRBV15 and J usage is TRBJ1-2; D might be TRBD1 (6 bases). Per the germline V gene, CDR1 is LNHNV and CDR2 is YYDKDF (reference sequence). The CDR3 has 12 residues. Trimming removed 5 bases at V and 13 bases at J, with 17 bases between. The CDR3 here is CATSGGEQGLTF. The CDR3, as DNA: TGTGCCACCAGCGGGGGGGAACAGGGTCTCACCTTC. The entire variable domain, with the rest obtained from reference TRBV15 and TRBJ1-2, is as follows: DAMVIQNPRYQVTQFGKPVTLSCSQTLNHNVMYWYQQKSSQAPKLLFHYYDKDFNNEADTPDNFQSRRPNTSFCFLDIRSPGLGDTAMYLCATSGGEQGLTFGSGTRLTVV.

The DNA of the CDR3 is TGTGCCAGCAGCTTGGGAGGGCTCGGGGAGCTGTTTTTT. Translating gives CASSLGGLGELFF. The chain couples TRBV5-6 to TRBJ2-2, with D possibly TRBD2 on 5 matching bases. Germline values: CDR1 SGHDT, CDR2 YYEEEE. The CDR3 sequence is 13 residues long. Trimming shortened V by 0 bases and J by 7 bases, and 7 bases separated the two germline ends. Full variable domain (missing parts from reference TRBV5-6 and TRBJ2-2): DAGVTQSPTHLIKTRGQQVTLRCSPKSGHDTVSWYQQALGQGPQFIFQYYEEEERQRGNFPDRFSGHQFPNYSSELNVNALLLGDSALYLCASSLGGLGELFFGEGSRLTVL.

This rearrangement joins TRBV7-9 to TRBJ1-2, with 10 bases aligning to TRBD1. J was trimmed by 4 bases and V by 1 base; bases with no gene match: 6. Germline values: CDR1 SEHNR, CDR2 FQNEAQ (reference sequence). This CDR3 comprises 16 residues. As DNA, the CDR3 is TGTGCCAGCAGCTTAGTAGTCGGGACAGGGGTCTATGGCTACACCTTC. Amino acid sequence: CASSLVVGTGVYGYTF. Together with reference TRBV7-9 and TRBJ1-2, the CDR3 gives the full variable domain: DTGVSQNPRHKITKRGQNVTFRCDPISEHNRLYWYRQTLGQGPEFLTYFQNEAQLEKSRLLSDRFSAERPKGSFSTLEIQRTEQGDSAMYLCASSLVVGTGVYGYTFGSGTRLTVV.

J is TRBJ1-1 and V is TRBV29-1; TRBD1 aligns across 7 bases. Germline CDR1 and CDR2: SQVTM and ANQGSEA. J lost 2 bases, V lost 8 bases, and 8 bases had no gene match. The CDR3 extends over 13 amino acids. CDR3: CSITGAPNTEAFF. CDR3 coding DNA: TGCAGCATCACAGGGGCCCCTAACACTGAAGCTTTCTTT.

The DNA of the CDR3 is TGTGCCAGCTCACCTTCAGGGGGTCGGTACGAGCAGTACTTC. As protein: CASSPSGGRYEQYF. The V gene is TRBV18, the J gene TRBJ2-7; 7 nucleotides agree with TRBD1. Germline CDR1 is KGHSH and CDR2 is LQKENI. The junction had 6 bases not matched to a gene; V was cut back by 3 bases and J by 4 bases. The CDR3 covers 14 residues.

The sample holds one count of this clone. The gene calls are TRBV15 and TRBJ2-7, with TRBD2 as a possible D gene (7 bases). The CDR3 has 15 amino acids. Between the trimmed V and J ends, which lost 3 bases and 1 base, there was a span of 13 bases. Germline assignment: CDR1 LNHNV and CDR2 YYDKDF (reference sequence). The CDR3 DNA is TGTGCCACCAGCAGGGGGGGGCTAGGGTCCTACGAGCAGTACTTC. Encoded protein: CATSRGGLGSYEQYF.

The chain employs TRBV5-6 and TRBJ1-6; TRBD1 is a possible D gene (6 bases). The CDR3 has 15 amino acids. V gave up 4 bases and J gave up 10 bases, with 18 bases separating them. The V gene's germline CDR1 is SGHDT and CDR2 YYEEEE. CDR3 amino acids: CASSPWGGQASPLHF. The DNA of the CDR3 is TGTGCCAGCAGCCCCTGGGGGGGGCAGGCGTCACCCCTCCACTTT.

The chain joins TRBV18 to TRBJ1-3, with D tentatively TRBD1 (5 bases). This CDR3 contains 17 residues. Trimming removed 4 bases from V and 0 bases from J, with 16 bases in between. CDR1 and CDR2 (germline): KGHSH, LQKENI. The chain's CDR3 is CASSRTQQDLSGNTIYF. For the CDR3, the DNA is TGTGCCAGCTCACGAACTCAACAGGACCTCTCTGGAAACACCATATATTTT.

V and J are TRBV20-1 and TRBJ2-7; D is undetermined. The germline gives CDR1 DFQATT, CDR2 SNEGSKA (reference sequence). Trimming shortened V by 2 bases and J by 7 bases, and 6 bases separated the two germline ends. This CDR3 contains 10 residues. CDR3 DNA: TGCAGTGCTAGATCCCAGGAGCAGTACTTC. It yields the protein CSARSQEQYF.

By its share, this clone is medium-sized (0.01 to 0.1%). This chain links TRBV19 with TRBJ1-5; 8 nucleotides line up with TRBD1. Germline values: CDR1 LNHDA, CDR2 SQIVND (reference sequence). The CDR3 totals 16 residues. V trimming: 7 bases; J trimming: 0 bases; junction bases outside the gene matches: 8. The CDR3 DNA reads TGTGCCAGTAAGGCAGGGGGCGGCTATAGCAATCAGCCCCAGCATTTT. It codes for CASKAGGGYSNQPQHF.

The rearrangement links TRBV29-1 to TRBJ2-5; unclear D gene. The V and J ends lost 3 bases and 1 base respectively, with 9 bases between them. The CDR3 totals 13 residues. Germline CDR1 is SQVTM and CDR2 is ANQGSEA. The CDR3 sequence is CSVDVGLQETQYF. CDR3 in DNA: TGCAGCGTTGATGTTGGCCTCCAAGAGACCCAGTACTTC.

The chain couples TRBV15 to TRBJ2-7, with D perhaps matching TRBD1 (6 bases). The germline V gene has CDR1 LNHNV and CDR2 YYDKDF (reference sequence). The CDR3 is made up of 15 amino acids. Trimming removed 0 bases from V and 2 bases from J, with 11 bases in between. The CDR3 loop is CATSRDPGDAYEQYF. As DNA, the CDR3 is TGTGCCACCAGCAGAGATCCAGGGGACGCCTACGAGCAGTACTTC.

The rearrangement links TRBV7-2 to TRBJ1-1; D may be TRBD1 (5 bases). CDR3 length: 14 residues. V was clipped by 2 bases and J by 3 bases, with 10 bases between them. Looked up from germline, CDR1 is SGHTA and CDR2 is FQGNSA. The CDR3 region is CASSLIAGDTEAFF. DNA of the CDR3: TGTGCCAGCAGCTTAATCGCGGGGGACACTGAAGCTTTCTTT.

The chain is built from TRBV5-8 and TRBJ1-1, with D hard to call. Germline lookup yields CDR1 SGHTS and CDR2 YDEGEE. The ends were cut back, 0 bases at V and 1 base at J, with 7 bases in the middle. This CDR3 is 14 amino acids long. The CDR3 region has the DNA TGTGCCAGCAGCTTGGTGCGGGGGAACACTGAAGCTTTCTTT. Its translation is CASSLVRGNTEAFF.